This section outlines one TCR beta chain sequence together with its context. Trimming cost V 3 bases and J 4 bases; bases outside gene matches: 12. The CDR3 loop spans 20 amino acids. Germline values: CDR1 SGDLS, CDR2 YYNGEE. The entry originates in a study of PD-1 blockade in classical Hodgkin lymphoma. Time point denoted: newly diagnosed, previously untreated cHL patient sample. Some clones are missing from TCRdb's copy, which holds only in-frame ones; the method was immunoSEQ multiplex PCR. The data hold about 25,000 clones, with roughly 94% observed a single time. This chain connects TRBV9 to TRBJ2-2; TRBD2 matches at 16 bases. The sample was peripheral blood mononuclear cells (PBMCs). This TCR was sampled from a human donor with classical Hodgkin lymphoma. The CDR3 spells CASSGVIGTSGRVTTGELFF. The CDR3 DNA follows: TGTGCCAGCAGCGGTGTAATAGGGACTAGCGGGAGGGTGACCACCGGGGAGCTGTTTTTT. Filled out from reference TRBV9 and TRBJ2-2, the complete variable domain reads DSGVTQTPKHLITATGQRVTLRCSPRSGDLSVYWYQQSLDQGLQFLIQYYNGEERAKGNILERFSAQQFPDLHSELNLSSLELGDSALYFCASSGVIGTSGRVTTGELFFGEGSRLTVL.